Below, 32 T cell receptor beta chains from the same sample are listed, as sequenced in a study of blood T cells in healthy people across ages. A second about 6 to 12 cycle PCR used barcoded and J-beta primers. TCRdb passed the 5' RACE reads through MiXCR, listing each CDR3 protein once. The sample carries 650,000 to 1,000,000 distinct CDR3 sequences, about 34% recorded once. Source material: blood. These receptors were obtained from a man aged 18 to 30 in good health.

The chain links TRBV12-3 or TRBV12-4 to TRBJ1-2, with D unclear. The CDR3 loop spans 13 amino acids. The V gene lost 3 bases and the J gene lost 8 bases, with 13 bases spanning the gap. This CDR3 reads CASSFSHLEGYTF. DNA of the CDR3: TGTGCCAGCAGTTTTTCACACCTGGAAGGCTACACCTTC.

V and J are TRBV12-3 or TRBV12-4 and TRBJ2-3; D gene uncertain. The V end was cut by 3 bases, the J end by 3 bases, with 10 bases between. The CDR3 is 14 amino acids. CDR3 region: CASSFSLRTDTQYF. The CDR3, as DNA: TGTGCCAGCAGTTTTTCTCTAAGGACAGATACGCAGTATTTT.

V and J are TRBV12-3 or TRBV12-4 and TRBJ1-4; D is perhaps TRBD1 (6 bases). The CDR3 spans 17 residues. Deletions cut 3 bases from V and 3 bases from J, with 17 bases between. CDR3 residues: CASSFGSYRAANEKLFF. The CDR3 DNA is TGTGCCAGCAGTTTTGGATCTTACAGGGCGGCTAATGAAAAACTGTTTTTT.

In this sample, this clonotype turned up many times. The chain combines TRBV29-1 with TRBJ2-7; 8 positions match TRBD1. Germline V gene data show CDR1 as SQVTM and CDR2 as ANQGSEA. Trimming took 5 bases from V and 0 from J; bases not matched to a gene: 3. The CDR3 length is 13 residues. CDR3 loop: CSVRTGNSYEQYF. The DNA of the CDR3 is TGCAGCGTTAGGACAGGGAACTCCTACGAGCAGTACTTC.

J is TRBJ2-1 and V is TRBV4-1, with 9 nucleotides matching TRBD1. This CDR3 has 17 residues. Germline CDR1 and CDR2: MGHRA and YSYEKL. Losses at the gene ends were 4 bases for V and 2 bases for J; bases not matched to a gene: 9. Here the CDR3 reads CASSPQAGTGPYNEQFF. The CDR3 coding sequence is TGCGCCAGCAGCCCCCAGGCCGGGACAGGGCCCTACAATGAGCAGTTCTTC.

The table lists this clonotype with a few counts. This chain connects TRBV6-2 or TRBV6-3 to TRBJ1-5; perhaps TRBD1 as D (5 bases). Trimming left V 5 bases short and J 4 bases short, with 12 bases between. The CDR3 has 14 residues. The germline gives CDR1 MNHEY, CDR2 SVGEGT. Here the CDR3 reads CASSQGSYNQPQHF. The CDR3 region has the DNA TGTGCCAGCAGTCAGGGCAGTTATAATCAGCCCCAGCATTTT.

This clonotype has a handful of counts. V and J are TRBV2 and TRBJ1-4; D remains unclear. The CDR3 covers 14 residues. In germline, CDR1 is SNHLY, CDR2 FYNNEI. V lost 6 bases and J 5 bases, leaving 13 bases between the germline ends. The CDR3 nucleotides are TGTGCCAGCAGGTCGTCTTTCGCGAATGAAAAACTGTTTTTT. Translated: CASRSSFANEKLFF.

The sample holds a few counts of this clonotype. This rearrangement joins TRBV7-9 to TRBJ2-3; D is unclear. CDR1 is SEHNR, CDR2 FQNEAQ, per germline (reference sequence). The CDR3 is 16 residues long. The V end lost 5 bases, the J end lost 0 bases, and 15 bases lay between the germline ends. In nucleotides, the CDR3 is TGTGCCAGCAGCCTAGGTTATTGGGCGAGCACAGATACGCAGTATTTT. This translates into CASSLGYWASTDTQYF.

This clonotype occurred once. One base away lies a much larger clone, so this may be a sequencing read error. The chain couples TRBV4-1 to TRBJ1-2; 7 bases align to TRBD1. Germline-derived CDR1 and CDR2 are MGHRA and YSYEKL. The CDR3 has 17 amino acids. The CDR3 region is CASSHAGTEGLNYRYTF. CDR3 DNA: TGCGCCAGCAGCCATGCCGGGACAGAAGGCCTTAACTATCGCTACACCTTC.

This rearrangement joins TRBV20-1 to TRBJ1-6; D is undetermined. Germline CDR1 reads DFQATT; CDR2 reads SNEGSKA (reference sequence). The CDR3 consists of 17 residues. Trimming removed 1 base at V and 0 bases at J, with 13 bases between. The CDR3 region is CSARGLAESSYNSPLHF. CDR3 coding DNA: TGCAGTGCTAGAGGACTGGCAGAAAGCTCCTATAATTCACCCCTCCACTTT.

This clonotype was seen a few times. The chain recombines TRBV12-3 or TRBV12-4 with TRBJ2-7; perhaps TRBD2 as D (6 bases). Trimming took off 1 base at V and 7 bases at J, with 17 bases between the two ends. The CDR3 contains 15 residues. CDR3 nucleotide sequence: TGTGCCAGCAGTTTAGGGGTGGGGGGAGACAATGAGCAGTACTTC. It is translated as CASSLGVGGDNEQYF.

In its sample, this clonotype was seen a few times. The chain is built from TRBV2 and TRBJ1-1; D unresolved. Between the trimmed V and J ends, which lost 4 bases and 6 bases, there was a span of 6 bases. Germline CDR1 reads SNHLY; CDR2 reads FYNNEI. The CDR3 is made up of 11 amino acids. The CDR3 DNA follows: TGTGCCAGCAGTGTGGCAGCTGAAGCTTTCTTT. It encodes CASSVAAEAFF.

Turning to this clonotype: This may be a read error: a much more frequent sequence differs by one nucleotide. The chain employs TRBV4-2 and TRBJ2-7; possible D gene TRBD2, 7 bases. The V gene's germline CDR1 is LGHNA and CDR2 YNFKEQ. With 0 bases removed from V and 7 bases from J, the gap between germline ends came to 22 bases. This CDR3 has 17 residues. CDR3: CASSQDSGQGLYNEQYF. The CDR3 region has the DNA TGTGCCAGCAGCCAAGATAGCGGGCAGGGGCTTTACAATGAGCAGTACTTC.

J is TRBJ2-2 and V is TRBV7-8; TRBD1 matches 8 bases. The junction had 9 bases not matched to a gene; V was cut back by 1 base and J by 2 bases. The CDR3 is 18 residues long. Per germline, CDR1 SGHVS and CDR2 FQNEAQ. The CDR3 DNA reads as TGTGCCAGCAGCTTAGTGACAGGGGTCCTCCTCAACACCGGGGAGCTGTTTTTT. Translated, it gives CASSLVTGVLLNTGELFF.

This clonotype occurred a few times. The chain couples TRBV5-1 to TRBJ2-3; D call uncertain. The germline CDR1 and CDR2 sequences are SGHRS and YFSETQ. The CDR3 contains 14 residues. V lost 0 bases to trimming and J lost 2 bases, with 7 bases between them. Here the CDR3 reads CASSLVRNTDTQYF. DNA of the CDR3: TGCGCCAGCAGCTTGGTACGCAACACAGATACGCAGTATTTT.

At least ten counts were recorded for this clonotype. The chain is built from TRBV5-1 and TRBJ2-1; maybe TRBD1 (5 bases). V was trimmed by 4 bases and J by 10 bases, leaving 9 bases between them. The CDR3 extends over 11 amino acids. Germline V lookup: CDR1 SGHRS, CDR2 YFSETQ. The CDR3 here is CASSLNREQFF. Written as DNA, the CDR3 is TGCGCCAGCAGCCTTAACAGGGAGCAGTTCTTC.

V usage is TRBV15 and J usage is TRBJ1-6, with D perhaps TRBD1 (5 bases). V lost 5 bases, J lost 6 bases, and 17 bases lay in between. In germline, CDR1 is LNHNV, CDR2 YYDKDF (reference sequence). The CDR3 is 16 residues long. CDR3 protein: CATSEGTPRLNSPLHF. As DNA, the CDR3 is TGTGCCACCAGCGAGGGGACTCCTAGGCTTAATTCACCCCTCCACTTT.

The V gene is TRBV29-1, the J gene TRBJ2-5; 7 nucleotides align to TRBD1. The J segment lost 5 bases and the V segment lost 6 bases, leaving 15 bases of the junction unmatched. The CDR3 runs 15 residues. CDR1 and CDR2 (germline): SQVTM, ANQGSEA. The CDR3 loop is CSVGPQRGLLETQYF. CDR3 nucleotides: TGCAGCGTCGGCCCCCAGAGGGGGCTCTTGGAGACCCAGTACTTC.

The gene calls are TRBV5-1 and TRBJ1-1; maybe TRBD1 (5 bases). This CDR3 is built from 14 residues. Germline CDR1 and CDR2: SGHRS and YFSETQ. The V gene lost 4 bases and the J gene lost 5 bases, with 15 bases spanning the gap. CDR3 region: CASSEEEGSTEAFF. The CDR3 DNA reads TGCGCCAGCAGCGAGGAGGAGGGGTCGACTGAAGCTTTCTTT.

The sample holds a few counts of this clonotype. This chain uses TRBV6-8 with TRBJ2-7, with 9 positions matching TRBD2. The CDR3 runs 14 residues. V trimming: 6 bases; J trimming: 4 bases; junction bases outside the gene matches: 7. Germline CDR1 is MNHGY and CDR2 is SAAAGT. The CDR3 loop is CASRIAGASYEQYF. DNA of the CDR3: TGTGCCAGCAGGATAGCGGGGGCCAGTTACGAGCAGTACTTC.

CDR3 bases: TGCGCCAGCAGCTTGCAGACTAGCGGGGACCAAGAGACCCAGTACTTC. Its protein is CASSLQTSGDQETQYF. V gene TRBV5-1 combines with J gene TRBJ2-5, with 11 bases fitting TRBD2. The CDR3 runs 16 residues. The J segment lost 0 bases and the V segment lost 1 base, leaving 2 bases of the junction unmatched. The V gene's germline CDR1 is SGHRS and CDR2 YFSETQ.

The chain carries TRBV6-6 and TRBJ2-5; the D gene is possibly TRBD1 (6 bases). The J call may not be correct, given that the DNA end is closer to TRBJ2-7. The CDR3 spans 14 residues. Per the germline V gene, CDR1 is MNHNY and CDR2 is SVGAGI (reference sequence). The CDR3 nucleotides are TGTGCCAGCAGTTCGGCGCAGGGGCGGGACGAGCAGTACTTC. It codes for CASSSAQGRDEQYF.

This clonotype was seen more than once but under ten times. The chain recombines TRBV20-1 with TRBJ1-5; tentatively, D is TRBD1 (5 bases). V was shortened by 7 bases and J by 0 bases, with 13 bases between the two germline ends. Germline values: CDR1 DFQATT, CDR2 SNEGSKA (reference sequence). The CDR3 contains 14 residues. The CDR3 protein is CSVGASHSNQPQHF. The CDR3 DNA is TGCAGTGTTGGGGCCAGTCATAGCAATCAGCCCCAGCATTTT.

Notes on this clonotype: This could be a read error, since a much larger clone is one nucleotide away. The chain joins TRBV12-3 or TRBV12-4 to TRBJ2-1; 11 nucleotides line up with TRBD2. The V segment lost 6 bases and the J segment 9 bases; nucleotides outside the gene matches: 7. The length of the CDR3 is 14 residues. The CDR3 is CASRVSGGAPEQFF. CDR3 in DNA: TGTGCCAGCAGGGTTAGCGGGGGGGCACCTGAGCAGTTCTTC.

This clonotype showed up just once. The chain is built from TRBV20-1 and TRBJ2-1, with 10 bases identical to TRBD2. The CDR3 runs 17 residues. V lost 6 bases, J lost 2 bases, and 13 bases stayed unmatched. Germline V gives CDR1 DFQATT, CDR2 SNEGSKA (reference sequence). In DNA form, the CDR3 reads TGCAGTGCCGAGGCCCCTAGCGGGGGAAGCCCCTACAATGAGCAGTTCTTC. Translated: CSAEAPSGGSPYNEQFF.

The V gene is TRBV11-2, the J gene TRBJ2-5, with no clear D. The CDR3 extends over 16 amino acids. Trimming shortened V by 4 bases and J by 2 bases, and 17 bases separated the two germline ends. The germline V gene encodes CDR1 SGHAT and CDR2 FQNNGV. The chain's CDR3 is CASSSEGGYPQETQYF. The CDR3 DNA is TGTGCCAGCAGCTCTGAAGGTGGTTACCCTCAAGAGACCCAGTACTTC.

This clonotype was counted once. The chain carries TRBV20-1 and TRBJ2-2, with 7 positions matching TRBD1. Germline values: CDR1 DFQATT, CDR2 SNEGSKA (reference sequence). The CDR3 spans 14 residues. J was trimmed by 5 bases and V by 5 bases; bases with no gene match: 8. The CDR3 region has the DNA TGCAGTGCTTTACCCCCGGGACAGACCGGGGAGCTGTTTTTT. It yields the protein CSALPPGQTGELFF.

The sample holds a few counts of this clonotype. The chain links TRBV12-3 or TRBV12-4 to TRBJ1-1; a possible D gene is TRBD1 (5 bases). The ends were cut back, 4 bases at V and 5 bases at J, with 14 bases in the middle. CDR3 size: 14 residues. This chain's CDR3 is CASSSPGGRTEAFF. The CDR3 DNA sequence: TGTGCCAGCAGTTCCCCCGGGGGGAGGACTGAAGCTTTCTTT.

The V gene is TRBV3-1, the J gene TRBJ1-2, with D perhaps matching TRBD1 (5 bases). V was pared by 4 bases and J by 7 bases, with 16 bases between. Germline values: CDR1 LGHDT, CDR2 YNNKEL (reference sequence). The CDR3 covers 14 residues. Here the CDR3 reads CASSLGTEGSGYTF. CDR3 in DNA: TGTGCCAGCAGCCTCGGGACCGAGGGAAGTGGCTACACCTTC.

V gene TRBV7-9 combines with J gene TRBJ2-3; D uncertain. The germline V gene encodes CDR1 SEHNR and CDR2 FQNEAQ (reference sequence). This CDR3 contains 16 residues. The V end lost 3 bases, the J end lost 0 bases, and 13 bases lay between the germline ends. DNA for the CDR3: TGTGCCAGCAGCTTCACAACATCGCCTAGCACAGATACGCAGTATTTT. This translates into CASSFTTSPSTDTQYF.

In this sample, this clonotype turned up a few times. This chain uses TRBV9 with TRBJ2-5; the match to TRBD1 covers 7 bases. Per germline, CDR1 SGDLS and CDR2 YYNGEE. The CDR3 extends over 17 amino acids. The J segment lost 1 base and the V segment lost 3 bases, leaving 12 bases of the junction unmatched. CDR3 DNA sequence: TGTGCCAGCAGCGGAGGGACCTCAGGGGGACGCCAAGAGACCCAGTACTTC. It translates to CASSGGTSGGRQETQYF.

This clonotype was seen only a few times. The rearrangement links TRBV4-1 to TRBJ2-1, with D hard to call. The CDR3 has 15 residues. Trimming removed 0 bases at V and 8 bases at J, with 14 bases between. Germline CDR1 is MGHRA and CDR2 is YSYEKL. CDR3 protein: CASSQERLPGHEQFF. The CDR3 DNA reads TGCGCCAGCAGCCAAGAGCGGCTGCCTGGGCATGAGCAGTTCTTC.